The 28 T cell receptor beta chains below all came from one sample that was sequenced in a study of T-cell reconstitution after alpha-beta-depleted transplantation in children (dated by TCRdb to the mid-2010s). The library came from PCR. The listed sequencing device is Illumina HiSeq 2500. To normalize quantification of the TCRbeta repertoire, the TCR libraries were built with molecular barcoding that relied on unique molecular identifiers. The public reads were reanalyzed by TCRdb: fastp trimming at Q25, MiXCR alignment, in-frame beta chains only. Every entry covers one CDR3 protein and lists the most common genes and DNA from its rows. For this sample there are hundreds of thousands of distinct CDR3 sequences; roughly 15% appear just once. The top ten constitute 0.85% to 1.3% of the sample. Specimen: PBMCs from the stem cell graft donor, collected from the stem cell graft. These receptors were obtained from a human donor who donated a stem cell graft to a child with acute myeloid leukemia.

This clonotype was counted ten times or more. This chain joins TRBV5-6 and TRBJ2-5, with TRBD2 as a possible D gene (5 bases). V was pared by 3 bases and J by 5 bases, with 17 bases between. Germline V gives CDR1 SGHDT, CDR2 YYEEEE. The CDR3 length is 15 residues. The CDR3 reads CASSYQTGNRETQYF. Written as DNA, the CDR3 is TGTGCCAGCAGCTATCAGACCGGGAATAGGGAGACCCAGTACTTC.

The rearrangement joins TRBV29-1 to TRBJ1-3; the D is unclear. The CDR3 length is 11 residues. Germline CDR1 reads SQVTM; CDR2 reads ANQGSEA. Trimming cost V 4 bases and J 2 bases, with 3 bases left between them. The CDR3 bases are TGCAGCGTTGCTGCTGGAAACACCATATATTTT. Its protein product is CSVAAGNTIYF.

This clonotype came up a few times. V and J are TRBV11-1 and TRBJ2-1, with 9 positions matching TRBD1. Germline V CDR1 and CDR2: SGHAT, FQDESV (reference sequence). This CDR3 contains 15 residues. Germline trimming cut 6 bases from V and 5 bases from J; bases unmatched to any gene: 8. The CDR3 sequence is CASSTGGSSNNEQFF. In DNA, the CDR3 is TGTGCCAGCAGTACAGGGGGCTCCTCTAACAATGAGCAGTTCTTC.

This clonotype was seen repeatedly, ten times or more. V is TRBV25-1 and J is TRBJ1-4; TRBD1 agrees at 10 bases. The germline V gene encodes CDR1 MGHDK and CDR2 SYGVNS. The V gene end was trimmed by 5 bases and the J gene end by 5 bases; junction bases not matched to a gene: 2. The CDR3 loop spans 14 amino acids. As DNA, the CDR3 is TGTGCCAGCAGTAGGACAGGGGGAAATGAAAAACTGTTTTTT. Amino acids: CASSRTGGNEKLFF. Variable domain in full (rest from reference TRBV25-1 and TRBJ1-4): EADIYQTPRYLVIGTGKKITLECSQTMGHDKMYWYQQDPGMELHLIHYSYGVNSTEKGDLSSESTVSRIRTEHFPLTLESARPSHTSQYLCASSRTGGNEKLFFGSGTQLSVL.

This clonotype was counted ten times or more. The chain recombines TRBV6-4 with TRBJ1-1, with unresolved D. There are 16 residues in the CDR3. Germline values: CDR1 MRHNA, CDR2 SNTAGT. V shed 8 bases and J shed 1 base, with 20 bases lying between them. The CDR3 DNA reads TGTGCCAGCTCTCCTGACCCCCGAACGAGGAACACTGAAGCTTTCTTT. Amino acids: CASSPDPRTRNTEAFF.

The sample holds many counts of this clonotype. The genes are TRBV20-1 and TRBJ2-1; D is unresolved. The V gene's germline CDR1 is DFQATT and CDR2 SNEGSKA (reference sequence). V shed 3 bases and J shed 5 bases, with 8 bases lying between them. The CDR3 is 12 amino acids. The CDR3 loop is CSASERNNEQFF. The CDR3 nucleotides are TGCAGTGCTAGCGAAAGGAACAATGAGCAGTTCTTC.

This clonotype has ten or more counts. The V call is TRBV20-1, the J call TRBJ2-7; TRBD1 agrees at 9 bases. Germline V gene data show CDR1 as DFQATT and CDR2 as SNEGSKA (reference sequence). The CDR3 extends over 15 amino acids. The junction had 3 bases not matched to a gene; V was cut back by 0 bases and J by 0 bases. The CDR3 sequence: CSARDGTGSSYEQYF. The CDR3 coding sequence is TGCAGTGCTAGAGATGGGACAGGGAGCTCCTACGAGCAGTACTTC.

The CDR3 sequence is CASSRRTIVGTQYF. The CDR3 DNA is TGTGCCAGCAGCCGCCGGACCATAGTCGGGACCCAGTACTTC. The chain has TRBV7-9 and TRBJ2-5, with D hard to call. CDR1 and CDR2 (germline): SEHNR, FQNEAQ (reference sequence). The CDR3 is 14 amino acids. Trimming removed 5 bases at V and 7 bases at J, with 17 bases between.

This clonotype was detected a few times. An end of the junction does not agree with germline; a read error may underlie this. The V gene is TRBV5-5, the J gene TRBJ1-3; 7 bases are shared with TRBD1. The CDR3 is 11 residues long. CDR1 is SGHKS and CDR2 is YYEKEE in the germline V gene (reference sequence). CDR3 DNA sequence: TGTGCCAGCAGCTTGGAAGGGACAGCCTTTTTT. Amino acid sequence: CASSLEGTAFF.

The CDR3 here is CSAQTQARGLTGELFF. The CDR3 nucleotides read TGCAGTGCTCAAACTCAGGCCAGGGGGCTGACCGGGGAGCTGTTTTTT. The J gene is TRBJ2-2, the V gene TRBV20-1; TRBD1 matches 8 bases. CDR1 is DFQATT, CDR2 SNEGSKA, per germline (reference sequence). V lost 5 bases, J lost 5 bases, and 13 bases stayed unmatched. CDR3 length: 16 residues.

The CDR3 nucleotides read TGTGCCAGCAGCTTAGACGGGGCGTCTTTTCTTTATGGTGACGACACTGAAGCTTTCTTT. This codes for CASSLDGASFLYGDDTEAFF. This chain connects TRBV11-2 to TRBJ1-1; tentative D call: TRBD1 (5 bases). Trimming removed 0 bases from V and 3 bases from J, with 26 bases in between. This CDR3 has 20 amino acids. Germline V gene sequence: CDR1 SGHAT, CDR2 FQNNGV.

This clonotype has at least ten counts. This chain links TRBV20-1 with TRBJ1-1; D gene ambiguous. Between the trimmed V and J ends, which lost 0 bases and 0 bases, there was a span of 11 bases. The germline V gene has CDR1 DFQATT and CDR2 SNEGSKA (reference sequence). The CDR3 consists of 15 residues. CDR3 in amino acids: CSARDTERMNTEAFF. For the CDR3, the DNA is TGCAGTGCTAGAGATACAGAAAGAATGAACACTGAAGCTTTCTTT.

V usage is TRBV24-1 and J usage is TRBJ2-7, with 9 nucleotides matching TRBD1. The J segment lost 1 base and the V segment lost 2 bases, leaving 2 bases of the junction unmatched. Germline loops: CDR1 KGHDR, CDR2 SFDVKD. The CDR3 loop spans 15 amino acids. CDR3 residues: CATSDSGTGSYEQYF. DNA of the CDR3: TGTGCCACCAGTGATTCGGGGACAGGGTCCTACGAGCAGTACTTC.

Comment on this clonotype: Compared with germline, one end of the junction differs, possibly owing to a read error. The chain has TRBV7-2 and TRBJ2-5; 8 bases align to TRBD2. The germline CDR1 and CDR2 sequences are SGHTA and FQGNSA. The CDR3 contains 17 residues. The CDR3 nucleotides are TGTGCCAGCAGCCCAGGGGTAGCGGGGCGCATTCAAGAGACCCAGTGCTTC. It translates to CASSPGVAGRIQETQCF.

Only a few counts were recorded for this clonotype. The chain employs TRBV12-3 or TRBV12-4 and TRBJ2-2; 8 nucleotides align to TRBD1. The CDR3 has 15 residues. Trimming at V came to 7 bases and at J to 1 base, leaving 5 bases not matched to a gene. The CDR3 nucleotides are TGTGCCAGCACCTTCGGACAGGGGAACACCGGGGAGCTGTTTTTT. Residues: CASTFGQGNTGELFF.

This clonotype showed up many times. The rearrangement joins TRBV20-1 to TRBJ1-6; 9 bases map to TRBD1. Germline V gene data show CDR1 as DFQATT and CDR2 as SNEGSKA (reference sequence). This CDR3 has 14 amino acids. Germline trimming cut 5 bases from V and 9 bases from J; bases unmatched to any gene: 8. The CDR3: CSARRTGASSPLHF. The CDR3 nucleotides are TGCAGTGCTCGAAGGACAGGGGCTTCTTCACCCCTCCACTTT.

This clonotype came up many times. V usage is TRBV20-1 and J usage is TRBJ1-2; the D is unclear. The ends were cut back, 3 bases at V and 8 bases at J, with 13 bases in the middle. The CDR3 loop spans 12 amino acids. The germline gives CDR1 DFQATT, CDR2 SNEGSKA (reference sequence). The CDR3 bases are TGCAGTGCTAGCCCCCTCTGGCGGGGCTACACCTTC. This sequence encodes CSASPLWRGYTF.

This clonotype was recorded many times. J is TRBJ2-2 and V is TRBV6-1; 9 bases map to TRBD1. Losses at the gene ends were 5 bases for V and 5 bases for J; bases not matched to a gene: 6. This CDR3 has 15 amino acids. CDR1 is MNHNS, CDR2 SASEGT, per germline. This chain's CDR3 is CASSQQGAVTGELFF. The CDR3 region has the DNA TGTGCCAGCAGTCAACAGGGGGCCGTGACCGGGGAGCTGTTTTTT.

This clonotype was counted between two and nine times. The V and J genes are TRBV28 and TRBJ1-2; D unresolved. Germline-derived CDR1 and CDR2 are MDHEN and SYDVKM. Trimming shortened V by 3 bases and J by 4 bases, and 9 bases separated the two germline ends. This CDR3 is 13 amino acids long. The CDR3 DNA sequence: TGTGCCAGCAGTTTTCATGAGGCCTATGGCTACACCTTC. As protein: CASSFHEAYGYTF.

This clonotype was observed many times. V is TRBV20-1 and J is TRBJ2-3; the D is unclear. In germline, CDR1 is DFQATT, CDR2 SNEGSKA (reference sequence). The ends were cut back, 3 bases at V and 0 bases at J, with 10 bases in the middle. The CDR3 is made up of 14 amino acids. The CDR3 is CSARVVSSTDTQYF. CDR3 nucleotide sequence: TGCAGTGCTAGGGTTGTCAGTAGCACAGATACGCAGTATTTT.

This clonotype was counted a few times. The chain joins TRBV12-3 or TRBV12-4 to TRBJ2-3; 7 bases fit TRBD2. Unmatched junction bases numbered 2, after V lost 3 bases and J lost 5 bases. The CDR3 extends over 13 amino acids. The CDR3 region has the DNA TGTGCCAGCAGTTTCAGCGGGGAAGATACGCAGTATTTT. Its protein product is CASSFSGEDTQYF.

This clonotype appeared a few times. V and J are TRBV7-9 and TRBJ2-1, with D perhaps TRBD2 (6 bases). CDR1 and CDR2 from the germline V gene are SEHNR and FQNEAQ (reference sequence). The V end was cut by 6 bases, the J end by 6 bases, with 15 bases between. This CDR3 is built from 14 residues. CDR3 residues: CASRSGGGSNEQFF. The CDR3 nucleotides read TGTGCCAGCAGATCGGGTGGGGGGAGCAATGAGCAGTTCTTC.

This clonotype was observed a handful of times. The V gene is TRBV5-1, the J gene TRBJ2-1, with TRBD2 matching over 12 bases. The ends lost 0 bases at V and 2 bases at J; junction bases unmatched: 6. CDR3 length: 18 residues. From germline, CDR1 is SGHRS and CDR2 YFSETQ. CDR3 sequence reads: CASSLGASGGVTYNEQFF. The CDR3 coding sequence is TGCGCCAGCAGCTTGGGGGCTAGCGGGGGGGTAACCTACAATGAGCAGTTCTTC.

V usage is TRBV7-2 and J usage is TRBJ2-3; 8 bases are shared with TRBD2. The CDR3 runs 17 residues. Trimming took 0 bases from V and 1 from J; bases not matched to a gene: 6. The germline V gene encodes CDR1 SGHTA and CDR2 FQGNSA. CDR3 coding DNA: TGTGCCAGCAGCTTAGCGTCCGCGGGGGGTGGCACAGATACGCAGTATTTT. This codes for CASSLASAGGGTDTQYF.

This clonotype was seen a few times. The gene calls are TRBV12-3 or TRBV12-4 and TRBJ1-4; D is uncertain. Deletions cut 4 bases from V and 0 bases from J, with 9 bases between. This CDR3 has 15 residues. The chain's CDR3 is CASSSETSTNEKLFF. The CDR3 nucleotides are TGTGCCAGCAGTTCAGAGACGTCAACTAATGAAAAACTGTTTTTT.

As regards this clonotype: One end of the junction fails to match germline, which may point to a read error. CDR3 amino acids: CAGSPRTGEETQYF. DNA for the CDR3: TGTGCCGGCAGTCCGAGGACAGGTGAAGAGACCCAGTACTTC. This chain connects TRBV6-1 to TRBJ2-5; 7 bases are a match to TRBD1. CDR3 size: 14 residues. Germline V gene data show CDR1 as MNHNS and CDR2 as SASEGT.

A single count supports this clonotype. The CDR3 region has the DNA TGCAGCCTGGACGGGGGGGCCTCAGAGACCCAGTACTTC. This translates into CSLDGGASETQYF. This sequence joins TRBV29-1 and TRBJ2-5; 8 nucleotides align to TRBD2. The CDR3 is 13 amino acids. Germline trimming cut 8 bases from V and 4 bases from J; bases unmatched to any gene: 9. Looked up from germline, CDR1 is SQVTM and CDR2 is ANQGSEA. The full variable domain, rest sourced from reference TRBV29-1 and TRBJ2-5, is SAVISQKPSRDICQRGTSLTIQCQVDSQVTMMFWYRQQPGQSLTLIATANQGSEATYESGFVIDKFPISRPNLTFSTLTVSNMSPEDSSIYLCSLDGGASETQYFGPGTRLLVL.

The table lists this clonotype with many counts. This sequence joins TRBV5-1 and TRBJ2-1; 13 nucleotides match TRBD2. The V gene end was trimmed by 4 bases and the J gene end by 5 bases; junction bases not matched to a gene: 3. Germline lookup yields CDR1 SGHRS and CDR2 YFSETQ. The CDR3 covers 15 residues. The CDR3 nucleotides read TGCGCCAGCAGCCAACTAGCGGGGGGGAACAATGAGCAGTTCTTC. Translated, it gives CASSQLAGGNNEQFF.